Listed here is a single TCR beta chain. This record belongs to a study of blood T cell repertoires in COVID-19. Overall study context: The United States, Italy and Spain provided the acute and convalescent COVID-19 samples. Nucleic acid was either cDNA or gDNA, and it came from T cells, B-cell-depleted T cells, or PBMCs.

Per the original data handling: Estimation of nucleated cell counts relied on the amplification of reference gene primers. The assay was immunoSEQ multiplex PCR, and TCRdb's table has in-frame clones only and misses some. The V and J calls and clone size come from that table; D and trimming were worked out from the DNA. The data hold approximately 150,000 clones, with roughly 77% observed a single time. Germline lookup yields CDR1 MDHEN and CDR2 SYDVKM. The CDR3 has 14 amino acids. V lost 8 bases and J lost 2, with 16 bases in between. This clonotype was sampled from a human donor in a cohort sampled during active COVID-19. The sample consisted of peripheral blood. The chain couples TRBV28 to TRBJ2-7; D is possibly TRBD2 (6 bases). For the CDR3, the DNA is TGTGCCAGCCTAGCGTTCGGGGTCACCTACGAGCAGTACTTC. This gives the protein CASLAFGVTYEQYF.